The 3 T cell receptor beta chains given below trace back to one sample, sequenced in a study of glioma-infiltrating T cells after dendritic cell vaccination. Repertoires were generated with immunoSEQ multiplex PCR, while TCRdb's copy carries only in-frame clones and drops some. The sample shows over 55,000 clones, 81% of them seen only once. Sample: blood, taken before dendritic cell vaccination. The receptors here all came from a human donor with glioblastoma.

Comments on this clone: One end of the junction varies from germline; a read error may be responsible. V gene TRBV7-7 combines with J gene TRBJ2-1; D is possibly TRBD2 (6 bases). CDR3 length: 14 amino acids. CDR1 and CDR2 from the germline V gene are SSHAT and FNYEAQ (reference sequence). The CDR3 DNA reads as TGTGCTAGCAGCTTAGCCCTGGCGGGGTATGAGCAGTTCTTC. It codes for CASSLALAGYEQFF.

This chain links TRBV7-9 with TRBJ1-2, with a possible D match to TRBD1 (6 bases). The V end lost 7 bases, the J end lost 7 bases, and 22 bases lay between the germline ends. The CDR3 is 15 amino acids. Germline CDR1 and CDR2: SEHNR and FQNEAQ (reference sequence). CDR3 residues: CASNHVGAGAPGYTF. The CDR3 DNA reads TGTGCCAGCAATCACGTTGGGGCAGGGGCGCCTGGCTACACCTTC.

The V gene is TRBV9, the J gene TRBJ2-5; D perhaps matches TRBD2 (6 bases). The J call is doubtful: the DNA matches TRBJ2-7 better. CDR3 length: 15 amino acids. Germline loops: CDR1 SGDLS, CDR2 YYNGEE. The CDR3 coding sequence is TGTGCCAGCAGCGTGAGTGGGGGGTCAACCTACGAGCAGTACTTC. Protein sequence: CASSVSGGSTYEQYF.